This T cell receptor beta chain was observed in a study of cytomegalovirus exposure and HLA in healthy donors. From germline, CDR1 is SGHVS and CDR2 FQNEAQ. V was pared by 5 bases and J by 7 bases, with 4 bases of the junction left unmatched. This CDR3 comprises 15 residues. As regards this clone: Its antigen is not known.

Broader study findings: The study designated about 180 TCR beta chains cytomegalovirus-associated. What a later analysis reportedly showed was that an Asian-associated ancestry cluster had fewer N-insertions than the approximately 670-donor mean. HLA alleles were associated with some 16,000 TCR beta sequences in a later analysis at 0.05 false discovery rate. About 87% or about 30% of the time was how often most TCR beta V segments were productive, according to an earlier analysis.

PCR amplification relied on 60 Vbeta primers (plus 13 Jbeta primers). Some clones are missing from TCRdb's copy, which holds only in-frame ones; the method was immunoSEQ multiplex PCR. Seen here are roughly 150,000 clones, approximately 81% observed once, and the top ten hold approximately 4%. The material sequenced was PBMCs. This clonotype originated in a woman in her thirties or forties in good health and CMV-seropositive. The chain carries TRBV7-8 and TRBJ1-6; 11 bases map to TRBD1. CDR3 nucleotides: TGTGCCAGCAGCGCGGGACAGGGGGGAAATTCACCCCTCCACTTT. Translation gives CASSAGQGGNSPLHF.